Below, 6 T cell receptor beta chains from the same sample are listed, as sequenced in a study of shared clonotypes between healthy human individuals. Method: immunoSEQ multiplex PCR; TCRdb's copy keeps in-frame clones and lacks some. The data contain some 500,000 clones, around three quarters of them seen just once; the ten biggest clones take up approximately 12%. The source material was PBMCs. These receptors were collected from a woman in her thirties or forties in good health. Some clones in this sample may be carry-over from other donors' samples.

The CDR3, as DNA: TGTGCCAGCAGCCGGGGAGGGGAAAATGAGCAGTTCTTC. Amino acid sequence: CASSRGGENEQFF. V is TRBV7-2 and J is TRBJ2-1, with 7 nucleotides matching TRBD2. The J segment lost 7 bases and the V segment lost 5 bases, leaving 5 bases of the junction unmatched. CDR1 is SGHTA, CDR2 FQGNSA, per germline. The CDR3 contains 13 residues.

This clone was seen more than once but under ten times. The chain links TRBV30 to TRBJ1-1; D not resolved. The CDR3 loop spans 12 amino acids. Trimming removed 7 bases from V and 5 bases from J, with 14 bases in between. CDR1 and CDR2 from the germline V gene are GTSNPN and SVGIG (reference sequence). The chain's CDR3 is CASDERHTEAFF. CDR3 DNA sequence: TGTGCCTCGGACGAACGCCATACTGAAGCTTTCTTT.

The genes are TRBV5-1 and TRBJ2-5; 7 bases line up with TRBD1. The J call may be wrong; the DNA end is better matched by TRBJ2-7. Germline CDR1 reads SGHRS; CDR2 reads YFSETQ. This CDR3 region has 12 residues. The CDR3 bases are TGCGCCAGCAGCTTAACAGGGGACGAGCAGTACTTC. Translating it yields CASSLTGDEQYF.

The chain employs TRBV19 and TRBJ2-7, with TRBD1 identical over 8 bases. After removal of 5 bases from V and 7 bases from J, the junction contained 13 bases not matched to a gene. Germline V lookup: CDR1 LNHDA, CDR2 SQIVND (reference sequence). CDR3 size: 15 residues. CDR3 region: CASSVGQGPLQEQYF. In nucleotides, the CDR3 is TGTGCCAGTAGTGTCGGACAGGGTCCCCTACAGGAGCAGTACTTC.

The CDR3 nucleotides are TGTGCCAGCAGTTCCATAGCGGTACAAGAGACCCAGTACTTC. It codes for CASSSIAVQETQYF. V and J are TRBV27 and TRBJ2-5, with a possible D match to TRBD2 (6 bases). From germline, CDR1 is MNHEY and CDR2 SMNVEV (reference sequence). V shed 4 bases and J shed 2 bases, with 11 bases lying between them. This CDR3 spans 14 amino acids.

The V gene is TRBV19, the J gene TRBJ1-2; D perhaps matches TRBD1 (6 bases). Germline lookup yields CDR1 LNHDA and CDR2 SQIVND (reference sequence). The CDR3 spans 16 residues. The V end was cut by 6 bases, the J end by 2 bases, with 19 bases between. The CDR3 coding sequence is TGTGCCAGTAGCCAACGATCGGGGGCGAGCAACTATGGCTACACCTTC. It specifies CASSQRSGASNYGYTF.